Listed here are 2 T cell receptor beta chains from one sample, sequenced in a study of T cells in narcolepsy. Data came from immunoSEQ multiplex PCR; TCRdb stores just in-frame clones and leaves some out. The sample lists tens of thousands of clones, approximately 90% seen once, with over 0.65% in the top ten. Material for sequencing was CD45RA- memory CD4+ T cells from PBMCs. The receptor set was obtained from a human donor with narcolepsy.

V usage is TRBV6-5 and J usage is TRBJ1-1; 8 nucleotides align to TRBD1. The CDR3 covers 13 residues. Losses at the gene ends were 5 bases for V and 8 bases for J; bases not matched to a gene: 7. Germline V CDR1 and CDR2: MNHEY, SVGAGI. The DNA for the CDR3 is TGTGCCAGCAGTAACCAAGACAGGGGAGAAGCTTTCTTT. It yields the protein CASSNQDRGEAFF.

V usage is TRBV30 and J usage is TRBJ1-2; 10 bases map to TRBD1. The germline CDR1 and CDR2 sequences are GTSNPN and SVGIG (reference sequence). The junction had 6 bases not matched to a gene; V was cut back by 4 bases and J by 7 bases. The CDR3 consists of 13 residues. The DNA of the CDR3 is TGTGCCTGGATCGGACAGGGGGTTAGTGGCTACACCTTC. Translation: CAWIGQGVSGYTF. Together with reference TRBV30 and TRBJ1-2, the CDR3 gives the full variable domain: SQTIHQWPATLVQPVGSPLSLECTVEGTSNPNLYWYRQAAGRGLQLLFYSVGIGQISSEVPQNLSASRPQDRQFILSSKKLLLSDSGFYLCAWIGQGVSGYTFGSGTRLTVV.